This T cell receptor (beta chain) was obtained from a study of blood T cell repertoires in COVID-19. Background on the study: Sources were T cells, B-cell-depleted T cells, or PBMCs; the material itself was cDNA or gDNA.

Participants, 18 to 89 years old, spanned approximately 26 US areas. Recovered Cohort 3 donors showed two negative PCRs, clearance, or symptom resolution. In the source study's methods: Reference gene primer amplification in the assay estimated nucleated cell counts. The method was immunoSEQ multiplex PCR; TCRdb's version includes in-frame clones alone and lacks a portion of them. V and J calls and clone size come straight from that table; D and trimming were deduced from the DNA. This sample has 360,000 or so clones; approximately 89% occur once, and the top ten carry 1.7%. Looked up from germline, CDR1 is LNHDA and CDR2 is SQIVND (reference sequence). CDR3 size: 14 residues. Trimming removed 6 bases from V and 2 bases from J; junction bases left unmatched: 6.

The V gene is TRBV19, the J gene TRBJ1-2; TRBD1 aligns across 7 bases. This TCR came from a woman in her thirties who had recovered from COVID-19. Sample: PBMCs or T cells enriched from blood (not recorded which). The CDR3 nucleotides read TGTGCCAGTAGCCCACAGGGGCTCAACTATGGCTACACCTTC. It is translated as CASSPQGLNYGYTF.